The rows below give T cell receptor beta chains drawn from one sample of a study of blood T cells in healthy people across ages. TCRdb ran MiXCR on the 5' RACE reads and lists one entry per CDR3 protein. The sample yields some 1,800,000 distinct CDR3 sequences, around 42% seen once. Sequencing was performed on blood. The receptors shown here come from a human donor in good health. Each CDR3 is given with its conserved first and last residue. A D gene is named only where the DNA matches it firmly. Expanded clones get a size class; other rows say once, few or many, or leave the size out.

few	TRBV6-5	TRBJ2-6	.	CASRRKGGSGANVLTF	TGTGCCAGCAGAAGAAAAGGGGGCTCTGGGGCCAACGTCCTGACTTTC
.	TRBV7-3	TRBJ1-2	.	CTSSQGGEVNYGYTF	TGTACCAGCTCCCAGGGCGGCGAGGTTAACTATGGCTACACCTTC
.	TRBV7-3	TRBJ2-1	TRBD2	CASSPDRVVSLAGGNEQFF	TGTGCCAGCAGCCCTGACAGGGTCGTCAGCCTAGCGGGGGGTAATGAGCAGTTCTTC
.	TRBV7-2	TRBJ2-1	TRBD2	CAGLPGGRSYNEQFF	TGTGCCGGCCTCCCGGGGGGTAGGTCCTACAATGAGCAGTTCTTC
once	TRBV2	TRBJ2-1	TRBD1	CASSKLGTAKFF	TGTGCCAGCAGTAAACTCGGGACAGCTAAGTTCTTC
.	TRBV6-6	TRBJ2-3	.	CASSYGSPGDTDTQYF	TGTGCCAGCAGTTACGGCTCCCCGGGGGACACAGATACGCAGTATTTT
.	TRBV4-1	TRBJ1-1	.	CASSQAPRKNTEAFF	TGCGCCAGCAGCCAAGCCCCGCGGAAGAACACTGAAGCTTTCTTT
.	TRBV6-2/TRBV6-3	TRBJ2-1	.	CASMGVTINEQFF	TGTGCCAGCATGGGGGTTACTATCAATGAGCAGTTCTTC
few	TRBV20-1	TRBJ1-5	.	CSATDQRGGGINQPQHF	TGCAGTGCTACCGACCAGAGAGGGGGAGGGATCAATCAGCCCCAGCATTTT
.	TRBV20-1	TRBJ2-3	TRBD2	CSARDWRGGDTQYF	TGCAGTGCTAGAGATTGGCGGGGAGGGGATACGCAGTATTTT
few	TRBV7-2	TRBJ1-1	.	CASSTAFRDLAEAFF	TGTGCCAGCAGCACTGCATTCCGGGACCTTGCTGAAGCTTTCTTT
.	TRBV7-2	TRBJ2-2	TRBD1	CASRAAGQGKMFF	TGTGCCAGCAGGGCCGCGGGACAGGGGAAGATGTTTTTT
few	TRBV20-1	TRBJ2-7	.	CSASYLLIRSYEQYF	TGCAGTGCTAGTTATCTACTTATCCGCTCCTACGAGCAGTACTTC
once	TRBV28	TRBJ1-4	TRBD1	CAIGSQGAPRNEKRFF	TGTGCCATAGGCTCACAGGGGGCTCCCAGGAATGAAAAACGGTTTTTT
.	TRBV4-3	TRBJ1-6	.	CASTGTYTDYNSPLHF	TGCGCCAGCACAGGGACTTACACGGACTATAATTCACCCCTCCACTTT
many	TRBV10-3	TRBJ2-3	TRBD2	CAISEERGSTDTQYF	TGTGCCATCAGTGAGGAGCGGGGTAGCACAGATACGCAGTATTTT
.	TRBV7-8	TRBJ1-3	.	CASSLAQLRFSGNTIYF	TGTGCCAGCAGCTTAGCGCAACTCCGGTTCTCTGGAAACACCATATATTTT
once	TRBV29-1	TRBJ1-2	.	CSVSAYYGYTF	TGCAGCGTTAGCGCTTACTATGGCTACACCTTC
few	TRBV10-3	TRBJ2-5	.	CAISEDSSRETQYF	TGTGCCATCAGTGAAGACTCTAGCAGAGAGACCCAGTACTTC
.	TRBV12-3/TRBV12-4	TRBJ2-7	.	CASRPRPYEQYF	TGTGCCAGCAGACCAAGACCCTACGAGCAGTACTTC
few	TRBV9	TRBJ1-2	TRBD1	CASSTGTAPNYGYTF	TGTGCCAGCAGCACTGGGACAGCTCCTAACTATGGCTACACCTTC
.	TRBV5-6	TRBJ2-1	.	CASSSGSGQFF	TGTGCCAGCAGCTCTGGATCAGGGCAGTTCTTC
.	TRBV12-3/TRBV12-4	TRBJ1-2	.	CASSFSVGRRFVYGYTF	TGTGCCAGCAGTTTCTCTGTGGGGCGCCGGTTTGTCTATGGCTACACCTTC
.	TRBV5-1	TRBJ1-2	TRBD1	CASTPGQIYGYTF	TGCGCCAGCACCCCGGGACAGATCTATGGCTACACCTTC
.	TRBV7-2	TRBJ2-7	TRBD1	CASSLGLTGIDEQYF	TGTGCCAGCAGCTTAGGCTTGACAGGGATCGACGAGCAGTACTTC
.	TRBV9	TRBJ1-2	.	CASSVATAGGSVANYGYTF	TGTGCCAGCAGCGTAGCTACGGCAGGAGGCTCGGTAGCCAACTATGGCTACACCTTC
.	TRBV7-2	TRBJ2-7	.	CASSMGRDRSYEQYF	TGTGCCAGCAGCATGGGACGGGATCGCTCCTACGAGCAGTACTTC
.	TRBV7-2	TRBJ2-1	TRBD1	CASTLLGTGVGNEQFF	TGTGCCAGCACCCTTCTTGGGACAGGGGTTGGCAATGAGCAGTTCTTC
.	TRBV7-7	TRBJ2-3	.	CASSLNALDTQYF	TGTGCTAGCAGCTTAAATGCCCTTGATACGCAGTATTTT
few	TRBV4-2	TRBJ2-4	.	CASSKRGSENIQYF	TGTGCCAGCAGTAAGAGGGGAAGTGAAAACATTCAGTACTTC
.	TRBV7-9	TRBJ2-1	TRBD1	CASSLWSGTGAYNEQFF	TGTGCCAGCAGCTTATGGTCGGGGACAGGTGCCTACAATGAGCAGTTCTTC
.	TRBV20-1	TRBJ2-4	.	CSALSAGTKTIQYF	TGCAGTGCCCTGTCGGCCGGGACCAAAACCATTCAGTACTTC
.	TRBV6-5	TRBJ2-4	TRBD2	CAGSRGLAGREQYF	TGTGCCGGCAGCCGAGGACTAGCCGGACGGGAGCAGTACTTC
few	TRBV9	TRBJ1-2	.	CASNRGAISYGYTF	TGTGCCAGCAACCGGGGGGCGATTAGCTATGGCTACACCTTC
.	TRBV5-5	TRBJ1-4	TRBD1	CASSYGTGGEKLFF	TGTGCCAGCAGCTATGGGACAGGGGGTGAAAAACTGTTTTTT
.	TRBV5-1	TRBJ2-3	TRBD2	CASSFIPPSGNTDTQYF	TGCGCCAGCAGCTTCATTCCCCCTAGCGGAAACACAGATACGCAGTATTTT
.	TRBV5-1	TRBJ1-4	.	CARSSASGTIDATNEKLFF	TGCGCCCGCAGCTCTGCCTCCGGGACAATCGATGCAACTAATGAAAAACTGTTTTTT
.	TRBV7-9	TRBJ2-5	TRBD2	CASSPRAALRGDQETRYF	TGTGCCAGCAGCCCCCGAGCCGCCCTGCGGGGGGACCAAGAGACCCGGTACTTC
.	TRBV7-2	TRBJ2-5	TRBD1	CASSSNTGVRETQYF	TGTGCCAGCAGCTCCAACACAGGGGTTCGAGAGACCCAGTACTTC
.	TRBV24-1	TRBJ2-5	TRBD2	CATSDTLGGGMETQYF	TGTGCCACCAGTGATACCCTGGGGGGGGGAATGGAGACCCAGTACTTC
few	TRBV5-5	TRBJ2-1	TRBD2	CASSPTSGGARFF	TGTGCCAGCAGCCCAACTAGCGGGGGGGCTCGGTTCTTC
few	TRBV7-2	TRBJ2-5	TRBD1	CASSSQTGALETQYF	TGTGCCAGCAGCTCGCAAACAGGGGCCTTGGAGACCCAGTACTTC
.	TRBV27	TRBJ1-5	TRBD1	CASSLIRDSHQPQHF	TGTGCCAGCAGTCTCATCCGGGACAGCCATCAGCCCCAGCATTTT